This T cell receptor beta chain was retrieved from a study of blood T cell repertoires in COVID-19. Study background: PBMCs, B-cell-depleted T cells, or T cells were the source of the cDNA or gDNA that made up the material.

TCRdb's copy holds only in-frame clones and misses some; the assay was immunoSEQ multiplex PCR. The profile shows just under 65,000 clones, roughly 85% of them singletons. The CDR3 loop spans 15 amino acids. The ends were cut back, 5 bases at V and 0 bases at J, with 13 bases in the middle. Germline V gene data show CDR1 as LNHDA and CDR2 as SQIVND (reference sequence). The sample comprised peripheral blood. The TCR originated in a human donor in a cohort sampled during active COVID-19. This chain joins TRBV19 and TRBJ1-2, with D maybe TRBD1 (6 bases). CDR3 protein: CASSSGALPNYGYTF. In DNA form, the CDR3 reads TGTGCCAGTAGTTCAGGGGCCCTCCCTAACTATGGCTACACCTTC.